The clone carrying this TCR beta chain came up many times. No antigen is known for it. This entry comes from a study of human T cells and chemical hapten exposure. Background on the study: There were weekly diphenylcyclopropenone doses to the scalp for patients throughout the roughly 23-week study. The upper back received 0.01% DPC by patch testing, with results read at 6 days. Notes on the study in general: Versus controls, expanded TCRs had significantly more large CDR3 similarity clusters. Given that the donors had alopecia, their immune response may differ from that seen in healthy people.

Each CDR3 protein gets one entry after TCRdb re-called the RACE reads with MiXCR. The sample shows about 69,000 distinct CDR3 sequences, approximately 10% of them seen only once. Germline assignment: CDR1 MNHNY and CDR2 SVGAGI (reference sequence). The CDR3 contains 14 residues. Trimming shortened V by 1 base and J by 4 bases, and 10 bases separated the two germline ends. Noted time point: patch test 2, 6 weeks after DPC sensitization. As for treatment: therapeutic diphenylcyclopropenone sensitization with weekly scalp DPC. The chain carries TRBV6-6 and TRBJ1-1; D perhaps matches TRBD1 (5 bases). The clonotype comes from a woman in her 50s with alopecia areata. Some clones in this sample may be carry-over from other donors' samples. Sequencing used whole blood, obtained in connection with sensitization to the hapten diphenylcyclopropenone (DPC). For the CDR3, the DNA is TGTGCCAGCAGTTACTACGGGGGGAGCACTGAAGCTTTCTTT. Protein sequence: CASSYYGGSTEAFF.